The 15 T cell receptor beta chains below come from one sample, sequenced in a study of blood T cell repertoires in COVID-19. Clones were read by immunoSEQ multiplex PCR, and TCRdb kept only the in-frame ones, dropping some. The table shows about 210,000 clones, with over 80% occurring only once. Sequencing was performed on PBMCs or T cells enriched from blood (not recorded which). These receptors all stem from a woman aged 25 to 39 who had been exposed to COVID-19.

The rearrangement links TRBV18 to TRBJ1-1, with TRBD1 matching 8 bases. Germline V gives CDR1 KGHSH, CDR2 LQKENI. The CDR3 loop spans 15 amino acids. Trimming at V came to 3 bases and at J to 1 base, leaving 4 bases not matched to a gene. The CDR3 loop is CASSPGQGANTEAFF. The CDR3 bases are TGTGCCAGCTCACCCGGGCAGGGGGCGAACACTGAAGCTTTCTTT.

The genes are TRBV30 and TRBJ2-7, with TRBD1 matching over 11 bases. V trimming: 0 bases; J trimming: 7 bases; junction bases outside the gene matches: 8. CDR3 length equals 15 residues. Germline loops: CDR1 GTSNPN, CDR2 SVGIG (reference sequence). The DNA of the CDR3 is TGTGCCTGGAGTGTACCCTGGGACAGGGGGTTAGAGCAGTACTTC. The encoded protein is CAWSVPWDRGLEQYF.

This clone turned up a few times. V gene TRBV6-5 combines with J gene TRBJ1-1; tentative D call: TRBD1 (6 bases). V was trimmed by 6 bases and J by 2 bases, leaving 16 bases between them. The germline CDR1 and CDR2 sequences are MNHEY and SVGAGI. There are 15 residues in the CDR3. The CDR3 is CASSLVGGGNTEAFF. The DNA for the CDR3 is TGTGCCAGCAGCCTCGTGGGAGGGGGTAACACTGAAGCTTTCTTT.

The CDR3 DNA reads TGTGCCACTGGGCTTGGGCCCTCCGAGCAGTACTTC. Translation: CATGLGPSEQYF. The chain has TRBV5-8 and TRBJ2-7; D is uncertain. Germline assignment: CDR1 SGHTS and CDR2 YDEGEE. With 9 bases removed from V and 6 bases from J, the gap between germline ends came to 16 bases. The CDR3 spans 12 residues.

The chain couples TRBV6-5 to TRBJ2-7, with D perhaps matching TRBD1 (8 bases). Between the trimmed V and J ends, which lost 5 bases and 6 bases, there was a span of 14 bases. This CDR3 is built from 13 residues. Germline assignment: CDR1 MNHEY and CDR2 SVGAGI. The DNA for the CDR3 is TGTGCCAGCAGTCCCGGGGGGACAGGCGAGCAGTACTTC. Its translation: CASSPGGTGEQYF.

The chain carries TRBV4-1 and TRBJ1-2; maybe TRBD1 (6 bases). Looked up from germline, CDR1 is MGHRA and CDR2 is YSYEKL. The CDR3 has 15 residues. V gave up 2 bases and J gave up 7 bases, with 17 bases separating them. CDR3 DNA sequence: TGCGCCAGCAGCCAACGACTACAGGGACAAGGTGGCTACACCTTC. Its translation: CASSQRLQGQGGYTF.

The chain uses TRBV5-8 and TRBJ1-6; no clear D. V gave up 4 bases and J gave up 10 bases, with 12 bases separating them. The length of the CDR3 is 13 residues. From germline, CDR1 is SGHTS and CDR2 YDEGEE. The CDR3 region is CASSPIEPSPLHF. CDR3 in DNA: TGTGCCAGCAGCCCGATCGAGCCCTCACCCCTCCACTTT.

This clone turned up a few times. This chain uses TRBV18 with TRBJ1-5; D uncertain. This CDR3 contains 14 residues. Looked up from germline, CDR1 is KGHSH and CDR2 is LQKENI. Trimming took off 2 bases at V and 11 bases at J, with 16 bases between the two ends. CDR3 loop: CASSPEATITAQHF. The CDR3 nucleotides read TGTGCCAGCTCACCAGAGGCCACCATAACGGCCCAGCATTTT.

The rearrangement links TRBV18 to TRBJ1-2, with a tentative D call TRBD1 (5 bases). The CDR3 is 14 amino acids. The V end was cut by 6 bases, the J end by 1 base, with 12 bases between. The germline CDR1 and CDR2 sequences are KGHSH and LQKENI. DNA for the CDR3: TGTGCCAGCTCGCCCGGACATTTTAACTATGGCTACACCTTC. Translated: CASSPGHFNYGYTF.

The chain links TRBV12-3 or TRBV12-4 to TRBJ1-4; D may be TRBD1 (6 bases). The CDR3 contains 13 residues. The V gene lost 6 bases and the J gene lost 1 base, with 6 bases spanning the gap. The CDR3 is CASRQGTNEKLFF. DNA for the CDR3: TGTGCCAGCAGACAGGGAACTAATGAAAAACTGTTTTTT.

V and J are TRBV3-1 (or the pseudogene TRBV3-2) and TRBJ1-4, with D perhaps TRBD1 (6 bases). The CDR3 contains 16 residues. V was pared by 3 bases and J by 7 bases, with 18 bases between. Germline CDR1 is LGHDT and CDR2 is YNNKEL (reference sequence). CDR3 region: CASSHGQTSGREKLFF. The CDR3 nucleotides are TGTGCCAGCAGCCATGGACAGACCTCTGGCCGTGAAAAACTGTTTTTT.

The CDR3 sequence: CASSVDPRQPQHF. The CDR3 DNA reads TGTGCCAGCAGCGTAGACCCGCGGCAGCCCCAGCATTTT. The V call is TRBV9, the J call TRBJ1-5; D gene ambiguous. Trimming cost V 0 bases and J 7 bases, with 8 bases left between them. Germline V lookup: CDR1 SGDLS, CDR2 YYNGEE. This CDR3 is 13 amino acids long.

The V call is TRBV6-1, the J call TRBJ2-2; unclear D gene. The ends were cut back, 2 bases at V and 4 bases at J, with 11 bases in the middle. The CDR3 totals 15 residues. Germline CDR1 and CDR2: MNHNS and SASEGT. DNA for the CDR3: TGTGCCAGCAGTGAATTACTTTCGAGCACCGGGGAGCTGTTTTTT. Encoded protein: CASSELLSSTGELFF.

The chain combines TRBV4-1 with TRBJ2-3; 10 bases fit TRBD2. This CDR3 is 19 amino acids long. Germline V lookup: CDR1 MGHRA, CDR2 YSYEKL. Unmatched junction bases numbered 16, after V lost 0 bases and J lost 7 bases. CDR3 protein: CASSQDRLAGAGQPYTQYF. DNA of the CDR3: TGCGCCAGCAGCCAAGATAGGCTAGCGGGGGCCGGCCAGCCCTATACGCAGTATTTT.

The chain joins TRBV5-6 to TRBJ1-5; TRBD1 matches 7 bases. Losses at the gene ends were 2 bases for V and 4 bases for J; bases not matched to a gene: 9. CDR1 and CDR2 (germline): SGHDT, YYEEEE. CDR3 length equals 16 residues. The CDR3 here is CASSFGTGEKNQPQHF. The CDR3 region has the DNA TGTGCCAGCAGCTTTGGAACAGGGGAGAAAAATCAGCCCCAGCATTTT.